This entry features one T cell receptor beta chain sequence. Its specificity is not known. Germline-derived CDR1 and CDR2 are SGHTA and FQGTGA. The CDR3 consists of 14 residues. Trimming removed 4 bases from V and 8 bases from J, with 15 bases in between. The sample is drawn from a study of cytomegalovirus exposure and HLA in healthy donors. As for the study in general: Later, an analysis reported that the 95 to 150 validation repertoires had used the same platform as the 500 to 800 first-cohort repertoires.

Method: immunoSEQ multiplex PCR; TCRdb's copy keeps in-frame clones and lacks some. Of 250,000 to 350,000 clones in the sample, roughly 89% were seen once. Study-wide results and caveats: Some public TCRs appeared in many individuals, while most sequences were rare.

Separation from the roughly 690-subject first cohort characterized the approximately 120-subject validation cohort, to which the donors belonged. Specimen: PBMCs. The chain has TRBV7-3 and TRBJ2-1; possible D gene TRBD2, 5 bases. The TCR was taken from a woman aged 18 to 35 in good health and CMV-seronegative. CDR3 residues: CASSSGGKVYEQFF. The CDR3 bases are TGTGCCAGCAGCTCCGGAGGTAAAGTCTATGAGCAGTTCTTC.